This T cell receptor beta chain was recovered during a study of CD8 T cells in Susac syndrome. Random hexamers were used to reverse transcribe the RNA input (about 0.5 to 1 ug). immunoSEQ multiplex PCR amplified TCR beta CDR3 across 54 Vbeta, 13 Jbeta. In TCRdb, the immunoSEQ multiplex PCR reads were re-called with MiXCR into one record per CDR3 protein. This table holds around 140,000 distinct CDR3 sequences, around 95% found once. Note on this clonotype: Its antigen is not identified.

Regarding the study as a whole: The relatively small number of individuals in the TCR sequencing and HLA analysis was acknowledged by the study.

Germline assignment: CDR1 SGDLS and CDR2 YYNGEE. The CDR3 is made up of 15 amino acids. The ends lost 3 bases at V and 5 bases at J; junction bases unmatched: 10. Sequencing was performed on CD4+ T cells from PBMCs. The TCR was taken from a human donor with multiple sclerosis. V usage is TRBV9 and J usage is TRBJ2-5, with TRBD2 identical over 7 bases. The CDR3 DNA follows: TGTGCCAGCAGCGAACGAGCGGGAAAAGGGGAGACCCAGTACTTC. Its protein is CASSERAGKGETQYF. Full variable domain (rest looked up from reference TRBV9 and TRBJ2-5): DSGVTQTPKHLITATGQRVTLRCSPRSGDLSVYWYQQSLDQGLQFLIQYYNGEERAKGNILERFSAQQFPDLHSELNLSSLELGDSALYFCASSERAGKGETQYFGPGTRLLVL.